Each of the 18 T cell receptor beta chains below was sequenced from the same sample in a study of cytomegalovirus exposure and HLA in healthy donors. PCR was performed using 60 Vbeta and 13 Jbeta primers. Method: immunoSEQ multiplex PCR; TCRdb's copy keeps in-frame clones and lacks some. The data contain some 48,000 clones, around 80% of them singletons. The material sequenced was PBMCs. The origin of the receptors is a man in his thirties or forties in good health and CMV-seropositive.

The chain is built from TRBV27 and TRBJ2-5, with TRBD2 as a possible D gene (5 bases). Germline values: CDR1 MNHEY, CDR2 SMNVEV (reference sequence). The CDR3 is 14 residues long. V gave up 3 bases and J gave up 2 bases, with 10 bases separating them. The CDR3 DNA reads as TGTGCCAGCAGTTTGTTATCGGGGCAAGAGACCCAGTACTTC. This gives the protein CASSLLSGQETQYF.

The chain combines TRBV7-2 with TRBJ1-3; D remains ambiguous. V lost 2 bases and J lost 4, with 15 bases in between. There are 16 residues in the CDR3. CDR1 is SGHTA, CDR2 FQGNSA, per germline. CDR3 DNA: TGTGCCAGCAGCTTAAAGAGCGTGGGTTCCGGAAACACCATATATTTT. Amino acids: CASSLKSVGSGNTIYF.

The rearrangement links TRBV5-1 to TRBJ2-7; 9 nucleotides match TRBD1. V shed 0 bases and J 3 bases; nucleotides not matched to a gene: 1. Germline V lookup: CDR1 SGHRS, CDR2 YFSETQ. CDR3 length: 14 amino acids. The CDR3 region has the DNA TGCGCCAGCAGCTTGGGGGGACAGGGCTACGAGCAGTACTTC. Translation gives CASSLGGQGYEQYF.

The count of this clone is one. The CDR3 sequence: CASRGPGTGQETQYF. The CDR3 DNA is TGCGCCAGCCGTGGCCCGGGGACAGGCCAAGAGACCCAGTACTTC. V gene TRBV5-1 combines with J gene TRBJ2-5, with 8 bases aligning to TRBD1. The germline V gene encodes CDR1 SGHRS and CDR2 YFSETQ. The CDR3 spans 15 residues. The ends lost 7 bases at V and 1 base at J; junction bases unmatched: 9.

The genes are TRBV29-1 and TRBJ1-6; perhaps TRBD1 as D (6 bases). The CDR3 spans 14 residues. Germline-derived CDR1 and CDR2 are SQVTM and ANQGSEA. Trimming took off 6 bases at V and 10 bases at J, with 19 bases between the two ends. CDR3 region: CSVPWPGVGSPLHF. DNA of the CDR3: TGCAGCGTGCCGTGGCCAGGGGTAGGATCACCCCTCCACTTT.

The rearrangement uses TRBV18 and TRBJ1-5; D call uncertain. CDR1 is KGHSH, CDR2 LQKENI, per germline. V was clipped by 0 bases and J by 5 bases, with 2 bases between them. This CDR3 spans 12 amino acids. The DNA for the CDR3 is TGTGCCAGCTCACCACCCGATCAGCCCCAGCATTTT. It codes for CASSPPDQPQHF.

The chain links TRBV11-2 to TRBJ2-5; the match to TRBD1 covers 7 bases. The J segment lost 2 bases and the V segment lost 4 bases, leaving 4 bases of the junction unmatched. Germline CDR1 SGHAT, CDR2 FQNNGV. The CDR3 has 14 amino acids. The CDR3 nucleotides read TGTGCCAGCAGCTGGACAGGCCGACAAGAGACCCAGTACTTC. Protein sequence: CASSWTGRQETQYF.

This sequence joins TRBV7-3 and TRBJ2-2; possibly TRBD2 for D (6 bases). CDR3 size: 14 residues. Germline V gene sequence: CDR1 SGHTA, CDR2 FQGTGA. Trimming stripped 8 bases from V and 6 bases from J, with 16 bases between. Written as DNA, the CDR3 is TGTGCCAGCGGAACCGGAGGGGCTCCCGGGGAGCTGTTTTTT. Residues: CASGTGGAPGELFF. The full variable domain, with the rest looked up from reference TRBV7-3 and TRBJ2-2, is GAGVSQTPSNKVTEKGKYVELRCDPISGHTALYWYRQSLGQGPEFLIYFQGTGAADDSGLPNDRFFAVRPEGSVSTLKIQRTERGDSAVYLCASGTGGAPGELFFGEGSRLTVL.

This sequence joins TRBV7-9 and TRBJ1-4; no firm D call. The CDR3 spans 15 residues. Germline loops: CDR1 SEHNR, CDR2 FQNEAQ (reference sequence). Trimming left V 1 base short and J 4 bases short, with 10 bases between. DNA for the CDR3: TGTGCCAGCAGCTTAGGAACGGTCGTTAATGAAAAACTGTTTTTT. Its translation is CASSLGTVVNEKLFF.

The chain couples TRBV5-4 to TRBJ1-6; 8 bases are a match to TRBD1. V lost 0 bases and J lost 10; bases outside the gene matches: 3. CDR1 SGHNT and CDR2 YYREEE come from the germline V gene (reference sequence). This CDR3 contains 14 residues. The CDR3 nucleotides read TGTGCCAGCAGCTTGGTGACAGGGGTGTCACCCCTCCACTTT. Its translation: CASSLVTGVSPLHF. Full variable domain (missing parts from reference TRBV5-4 and TRBJ1-6): ETGVTQSPTHLIKTRGQQVTLRCSSQSGHNTVSWYQQALGQGPQFIFQYYREEENGRGNFPPRFSGLQFPNYSSELNVNALELDDSALYLCASSLVTGVSPLHFGNGTRLTVT.

The V and J genes are TRBV25-1 and TRBJ2-1; 9 nucleotides line up with TRBD1. CDR1 is MGHDK and CDR2 is SYGVNS in the germline V gene. Trimming cost V 3 bases and J 8 bases; bases outside gene matches: 5. The CDR3 is 14 residues long. This chain's CDR3 is CASSDDRDRDEQFF. The CDR3 DNA sequence: TGTGCCAGCAGTGACGACCGGGACAGGGATGAGCAGTTCTTC. The variable domain in full, with the rest retrieved from reference TRBV25-1 and TRBJ2-1, is EADIYQTPRYLVIGTGKKITLECSQTMGHDKMYWYQQDPGMELHLIHYSYGVNSTEKGDLSSESTVSRIRTEHFPLTLESARPSHTSQYLCASSDDRDRDEQFFGPGTRLTVL.

This chain uses TRBV5-5 with TRBJ1-5; no clear D gene. V lost 0 bases and J 3 bases, leaving 10 bases between the germline ends. Germline V gives CDR1 SGHKS, CDR2 YYEKEE (reference sequence). The CDR3 loop spans 15 amino acids. The CDR3 nucleotides are TGTGCCAGCAGCTTGGCGGGGTGGGACAATCAGCCCCAGCATTTT. This gives the protein CASSLAGWDNQPQHF.

This chain joins TRBV10-3 and TRBJ1-5; 12 bases are a match to TRBD1. V lost 3 bases, J lost 6 bases, and 6 bases stayed unmatched. CDR1 and CDR2 from the germline V gene are ENHRY and SYGVKD. The CDR3 totals 16 residues. CDR3 coding DNA: TGTGCCATCAGTGAAACGGGACAGGGGGCAAGTCAGCCCCAGCATTTT. It is translated as CAISETGQGASQPQHF.

The V gene is TRBV19, the J gene TRBJ2-7; the D gene is possibly TRBD2 (7 bases). The V end lost 3 bases, the J end lost 2 bases, and 14 bases lay between the germline ends. Germline assignment: CDR1 LNHDA and CDR2 SQIVND (reference sequence). CDR3 size: 15 residues. The CDR3: CASSIGGGVAYEQYF. The CDR3 DNA reads as TGTGCCAGTAGTATTGGAGGGGGGGTCGCCTACGAGCAGTACTTC.

The gene calls are TRBV6-1 and TRBJ2-1; TRBD1 agrees at 11 bases. Germline V gives CDR1 MNHNS, CDR2 SASEGT. The CDR3 totals 14 residues. J gave up 8 bases and V 11 bases, and 11 bases lay outside the gene matches. Written as DNA, the CDR3 is TGTGCCGCGACGGACAGGGGGCGCAATTATGAGCAGTTCTTC. Its protein is CAATDRGRNYEQFF.

The gene calls are TRBV30 and TRBJ2-7; possibly TRBD1 for D (6 bases). In germline, CDR1 is GTSNPN, CDR2 SVGIG (reference sequence). Trimming shortened V by 4 bases and J by 2 bases, and 15 bases separated the two germline ends. The CDR3 spans 14 residues. In nucleotides, the CDR3 is TGTGCCTGGATGGGTTTAGGGGGAACCTACGAGCAGTACTTC. It specifies CAWMGLGGTYEQYF.

Only a few counts were recorded for this clone. The chain joins TRBV9 to TRBJ2-5; a weak D match, TRBD1 (6 bases). The CDR3 is made up of 15 amino acids. Germline values: CDR1 SGDLS, CDR2 YYNGEE. V dropped 3 bases and J dropped 5 bases, with 17 bases sitting between them. For the CDR3, the DNA is TGTGCCAGCAGCGAGAGAACAGGGTTTCGGGAGACCCAGTACTTC. Translation: CASSERTGFRETQYF.

This clone was seen once. The chain is built from TRBV2 and TRBJ1-6; D uncertain. The V end lost 1 base, the J end lost 2 bases, and 9 bases lay between the germline ends. The CDR3 has 16 amino acids. Looked up from germline, CDR1 is SNHLY and CDR2 is FYNNEI. CDR3 sequence (DNA): TGTGCCAGCAGTGAAGTAGGGAGTACCTATAATTCACCCCTCCACTTT. Its translation: CASSEVGSTYNSPLHF.